This TCR beta chain is drawn from a study of T cells after yellow fever vaccination. Concerning this clonotype itself: Antigen unknown.

Findings of the study overall: Sorted repertoires could include abundant contaminating clonotypes from bulk cells. Just a small share of clonotypes turned up in the CD4 compartment as well as the CD8 compartment.

The junction had 13 bases not matched to a gene; V was cut back by 6 bases and J by 10 bases. The CDR3 covers 15 residues. Conversion of TCR transcripts into cDNA relied on 5'RACE template switching, which added a universal primer site and UMIs. TCRdb used MiXCR to reprocess the 5' RACE reads, holding one entry per CDR3 protein. This sample has approximately 610,000 distinct CDR3 sequences; about a sixth occur once, and the top ten carry around a sixth. The rearrangement links TRBV12-3 or TRBV12-4 to TRBJ2-1; 9 bases are a match to TRBD2. The specimen comprised PBMCs, sampled around 5 days after the first yellow fever vaccination. The clonotype was recovered from a man between 18 and 29 years old who received the YFV17D yellow fever vaccine. CDR3 DNA: TGTGCCAGCAGACCGGGACTAGCTGGGAATTGGGAGCAGTTCTTC. Translation gives CASRPGLAGNWEQFF.